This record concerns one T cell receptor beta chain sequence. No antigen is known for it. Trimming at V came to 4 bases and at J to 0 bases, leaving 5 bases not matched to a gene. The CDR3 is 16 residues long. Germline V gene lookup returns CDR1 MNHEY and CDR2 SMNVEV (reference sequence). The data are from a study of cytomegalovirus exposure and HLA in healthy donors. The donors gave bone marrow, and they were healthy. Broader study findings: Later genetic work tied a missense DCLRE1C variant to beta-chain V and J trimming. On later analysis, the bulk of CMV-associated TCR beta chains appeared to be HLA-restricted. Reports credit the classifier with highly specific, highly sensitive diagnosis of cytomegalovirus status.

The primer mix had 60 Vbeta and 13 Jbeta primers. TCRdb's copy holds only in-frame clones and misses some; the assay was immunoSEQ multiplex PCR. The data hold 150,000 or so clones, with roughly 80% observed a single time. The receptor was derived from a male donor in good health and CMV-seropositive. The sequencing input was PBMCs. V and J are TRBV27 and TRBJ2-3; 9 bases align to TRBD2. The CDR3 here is CASSSRLAASTDTQYF. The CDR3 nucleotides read TGTGCCAGCAGTTCGCGACTAGCGGCTAGCACAGATACGCAGTATTTT.